This T cell receptor (beta chain) was recovered during a study of sequential checkpoint blockade in melanoma. Across the whole study: Arm A got nivolumab then ipilimumab; arm B the reverse, 1:1.

The treatment here: randomized to nivolumab then ipilimumab (arm A) or the reverse (arm B). From thawed PBMCs, live CD3+CD8+ cells negative for CD19 and CD56 were sorted. The data were produced by immunoSEQ multiplex PCR, yet TCRdb's version contains in-frame clones alone and is incomplete. The sample holds approximately 22,000 clones, approximately 68% seen once. Trimming took 4 bases from V and 4 from J, leaving 17 bases between them. This CDR3 has 15 amino acids. CDR1 SGHRS and CDR2 YFSETQ come from the germline V gene. The TCR originated in a human donor with melanoma. The chain joins TRBV5-1 to TRBJ1-1; TRBD1 might be the D (6 bases). Sequencing was performed on CD8+ T cells sorted from blood (inferred from file names), taken from a patient given nivolumab and ipilimumab in sequence. The CDR3 is CASSPTDPGVTEAFF. Written as DNA, the CDR3 is TGCGCCAGCAGCCCGACCGATCCAGGGGTCACTGAAGCTTTCTTT.